Listed below are T cell receptor beta chains from one sample, sequenced in a study of CD8 T cells in Susac syndrome. TCRdb used MiXCR to reprocess the immunoSEQ multiplex PCR reads, holding one entry per CDR3 protein. This sample yields about 84,000 distinct CDR3 sequences, of which roughly 95% are seen a single time; approximately 0.42% belongs to the top ten. Sequencing used CD8+ T cells from PBMCs. These receptors originate from a human donor with Susac syndrome. Both conserved end residues are part of each CDR3. The D gene is left open where the match is weak. Where a row states a size, it is once, few, many or the class of an expanded clone; other rows omit it.

V gene	clone size	D gene	J gene	CDR3 DNA	CDR3 protein
TRBV30	NA	NA	TRBJ2-1	TGTGCCTGGTCCCCCAAAAAGACAGAATACAATGAGCAGTTCTTC	CAWSPKKTEYNEQFF
TRBV7-2	NA	NA	TRBJ2-7	TGTGCCAGCAGCTCGTACAGGGCCGACGAGCAGTACTTC	CASSSYRADEQYF
TRBV4-2	NA	NA	TRBJ2-3	TGTGCCAGCAGCCCACGGGACCGTAGCACAGATACGCAGTATTTT	CASSPRDRSTDTQYF
TRBV20-1	NA	NA	TRBJ2-4	TGCAGTGCTAGAAATCTAGGAGTAGCCAAAAACATTCAGTACTTC	CSARNLGVAKNIQYF
TRBV5-1	NA	NA	TRBJ2-3	TGTGCCAGCAGCTTAGAAGGGAGCACAGATACGCAGTATTTT	CASSLEGSTDTQYF
TRBV6-2/TRBV6-3	once	NA	TRBJ2-3	TGTGCCAGCAGTTACCGGGCTTTCAGGGATACGCAGTATTTT	CASSYRAFRDTQYF
TRBV6-4	NA	TRBD2	TRBJ2-3	TGTGCCAGCTCGGGACTAGCGGGGGGCACAGATACGCAGTATTTT	CASSGLAGGTDTQYF
TRBV7-9	NA	TRBD1	TRBJ2-1	TGTGCCAGCAGCCCTCGGGACAGATACAATGAGCAGTTCTTC	CASSPRDRYNEQFF
TRBV6-2/TRBV6-3	NA	TRBD1	TRBJ2-2	TGTGCCAGCAGTTACCGGGACAGAAACACCGGGGAGCTGTTTTTT	CASSYRDRNTGELFF
TRBV27	few	TRBD1	TRBJ2-7	TGTGCCAGCAGTGCGGACAGGCCATCCTACGAGCAGTACTTC	CASSADRPSYEQYF
TRBV6-2/TRBV6-3	NA	NA	TRBJ1-5	TGTGCCAGCACCGGGGAGGTTTATAGCAATCAGCCCCAGCATTTT	CASTGEVYSNQPQHF
TRBV12-5	NA	NA	TRBJ2-4	TGTGCTAGCTATAGAAGCGGAACCATTCAGTACTTC	CASYRSGTIQYF
TRBV7-8	NA	NA	TRBJ2-7	TGTGCCAGCAGCCCCCAGGTAGGCTCCTACGAGCAGTACTTC	CASSPQVGSYEQYF
TRBV9	NA	NA	TRBJ1-1	TGTGCCAGCAGCGTAGAAGGGGGACGGAAAGCTTTCTTT	CASSVEGGRKAFF
TRBV12-3/TRBV12-4	NA	NA	TRBJ1-5	TGTGCCAGCAGTTCGACCGGACGGCCTTATCAGCCCCAGCATTTT	CASSSTGRPYQPQHF